This T cell receptor beta chain originates from a study of blood T cell repertoires in COVID-19. Study in general: Sample material is recorded as cDNA or gDNA derived from T cells, B-cell-depleted T cells, or PBMCs.

Participant ages covered roughly 18 to 90 years across 24 US areas. Someone with COVID-19 had been met by exposed participants within 2 weeks before study entry. Germline-derived CDR1 and CDR2 are SEHNR and FQNEAQ (reference sequence). V was cut by 5 bases and J by 8 bases, with 12 bases left in between. This CDR3 spans 12 amino acids. Authors' data handling: How many nucleated cells were present was estimated from reference gene primer amplification. Here immunoSEQ multiplex PCR was the method, and the copy in TCRdb shows in-frame clones only, minus some. The DNA gave D and trimming, while V, J and clone size come from that table. This table holds 200,000 to 250,000 clones, approximately 89% found once.

The chain is built from TRBV7-9 and TRBJ1-1, with D unresolved. This TCR derives from a woman in her twenties or thirties who had been exposed to COVID-19. The sequencing input was PBMCs or T cells enriched from blood (not recorded which). The CDR3 DNA sequence: TGTGCCAGCAGCGACAAACGCAGGGAAGCTTTCTTT. Protein product: CASSDKRREAFF.